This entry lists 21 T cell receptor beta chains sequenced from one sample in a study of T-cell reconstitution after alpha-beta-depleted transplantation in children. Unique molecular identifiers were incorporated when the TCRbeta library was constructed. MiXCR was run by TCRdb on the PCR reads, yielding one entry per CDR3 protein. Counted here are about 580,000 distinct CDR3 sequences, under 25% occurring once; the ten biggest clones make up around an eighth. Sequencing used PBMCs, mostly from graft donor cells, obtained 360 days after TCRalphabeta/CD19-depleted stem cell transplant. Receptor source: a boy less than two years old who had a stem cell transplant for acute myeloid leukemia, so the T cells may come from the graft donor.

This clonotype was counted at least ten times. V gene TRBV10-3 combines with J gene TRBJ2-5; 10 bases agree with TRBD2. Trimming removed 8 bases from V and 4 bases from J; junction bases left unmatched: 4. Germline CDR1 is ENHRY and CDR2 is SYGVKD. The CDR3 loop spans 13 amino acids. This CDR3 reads CAIGTSAAETQYF. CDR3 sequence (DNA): TGTGCCATCGGGACTAGCGCTGCAGAGACCCAGTACTTC.

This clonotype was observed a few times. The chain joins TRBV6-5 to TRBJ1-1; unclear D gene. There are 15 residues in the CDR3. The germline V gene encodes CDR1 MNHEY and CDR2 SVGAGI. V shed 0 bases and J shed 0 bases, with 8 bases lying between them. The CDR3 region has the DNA TGTGCCAGCAGTTACTCCGGTCCCGTGAACACTGAAGCTTTCTTT. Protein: CASSYSGPVNTEAFF.

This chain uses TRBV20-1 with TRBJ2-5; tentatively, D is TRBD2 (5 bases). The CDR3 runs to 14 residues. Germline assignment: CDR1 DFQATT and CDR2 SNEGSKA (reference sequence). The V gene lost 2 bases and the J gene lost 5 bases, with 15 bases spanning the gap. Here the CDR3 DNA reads TGCAGTGCTAGAAAACCGGGAACCGGCGAGACCCAGTACTTC. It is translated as CSARKPGTGETQYF.

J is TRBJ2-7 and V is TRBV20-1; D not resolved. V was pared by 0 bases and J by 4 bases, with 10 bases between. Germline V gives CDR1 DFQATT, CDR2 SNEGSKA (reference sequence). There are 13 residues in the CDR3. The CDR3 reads CSARDLTSYEQYF. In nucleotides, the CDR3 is TGCAGTGCTAGAGATTTAACGTCTTACGAGCAGTACTTC.

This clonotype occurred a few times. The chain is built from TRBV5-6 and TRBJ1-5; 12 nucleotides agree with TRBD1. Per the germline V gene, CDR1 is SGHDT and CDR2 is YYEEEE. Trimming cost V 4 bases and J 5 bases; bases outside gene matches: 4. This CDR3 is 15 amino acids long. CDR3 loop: CASSARDRGHQPQHF. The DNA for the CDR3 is TGTGCCAGCAGCGCCCGGGACAGGGGGCATCAGCCCCAGCATTTT. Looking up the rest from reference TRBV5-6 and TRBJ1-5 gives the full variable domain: DAGVTQSPTHLIKTRGQQVTLRCSPKSGHDTVSWYQQALGQGPQFIFQYYEEEERQRGNFPDRFSGHQFPNYSSELNVNALLLGDSALYLCASSARDRGHQPQHFGDGTRLSIL.

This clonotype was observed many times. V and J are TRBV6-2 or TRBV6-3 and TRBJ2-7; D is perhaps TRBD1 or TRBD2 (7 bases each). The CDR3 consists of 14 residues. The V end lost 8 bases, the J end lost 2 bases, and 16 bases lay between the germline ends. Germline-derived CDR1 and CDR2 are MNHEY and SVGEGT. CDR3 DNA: TGTGCCAGCGCGGCGGGGGACAGCCCCTACGAGCAGTACGTC. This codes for CASAAGDSPYEQYV.

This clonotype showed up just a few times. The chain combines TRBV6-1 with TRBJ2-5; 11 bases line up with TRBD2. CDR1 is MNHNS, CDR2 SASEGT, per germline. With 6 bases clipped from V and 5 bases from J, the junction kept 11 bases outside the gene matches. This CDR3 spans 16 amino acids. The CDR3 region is CASSRGTSGGWETQYF. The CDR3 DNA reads TGTGCCAGCAGCAGAGGGACTAGCGGCGGATGGGAGACCCAGTACTTC.

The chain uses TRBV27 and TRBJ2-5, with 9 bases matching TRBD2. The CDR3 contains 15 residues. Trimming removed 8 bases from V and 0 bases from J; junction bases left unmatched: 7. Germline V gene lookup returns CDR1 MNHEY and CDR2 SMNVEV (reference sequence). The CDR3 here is CASRVSGGYQETQYF. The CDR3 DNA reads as TGTGCCAGCCGGGTGAGCGGGGGGTACCAAGAGACCCAGTACTTC.

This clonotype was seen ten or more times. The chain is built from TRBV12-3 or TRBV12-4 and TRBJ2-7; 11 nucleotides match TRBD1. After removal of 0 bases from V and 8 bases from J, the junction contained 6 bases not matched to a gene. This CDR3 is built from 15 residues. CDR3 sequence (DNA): TGTGCCAGCAGTTTAGCGCAGGACAGGGGGCGTAAGCAGTACTTC. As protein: CASSLAQDRGRKQYF.

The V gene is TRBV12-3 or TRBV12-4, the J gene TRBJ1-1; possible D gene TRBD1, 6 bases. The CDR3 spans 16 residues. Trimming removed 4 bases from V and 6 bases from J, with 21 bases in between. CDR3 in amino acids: CASSSLLQGSAPEAFF. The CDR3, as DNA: TGTGCCAGCAGTTCCCTCCTACAGGGAAGCGCGCCTGAAGCTTTCTTT.

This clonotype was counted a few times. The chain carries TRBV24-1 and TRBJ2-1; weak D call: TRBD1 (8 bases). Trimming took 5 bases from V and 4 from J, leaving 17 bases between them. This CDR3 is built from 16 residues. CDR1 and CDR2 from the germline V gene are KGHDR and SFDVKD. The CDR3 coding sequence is TGTGCCACCAGTGCCCATACAGGGGGGGAATACAATGAGCAGTTCTTC. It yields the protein CATSAHTGGEYNEQFF.

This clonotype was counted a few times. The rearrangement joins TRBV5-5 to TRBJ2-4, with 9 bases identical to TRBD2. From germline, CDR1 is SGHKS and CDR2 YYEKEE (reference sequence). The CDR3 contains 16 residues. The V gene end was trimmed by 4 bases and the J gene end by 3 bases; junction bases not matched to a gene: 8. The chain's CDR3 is CASSPLRGGLKNIQYF. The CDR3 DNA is TGTGCCAGCAGCCCTTTGCGGGGGGGCCTCAAAAACATTCAGTACTTC.

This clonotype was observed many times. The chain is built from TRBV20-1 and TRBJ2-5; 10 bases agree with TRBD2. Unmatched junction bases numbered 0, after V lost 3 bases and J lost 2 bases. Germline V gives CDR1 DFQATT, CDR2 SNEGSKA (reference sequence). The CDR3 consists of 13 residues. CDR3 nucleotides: TGCAGTGCTAGTAGCGGGGGGCAAGAGACCCAGTACTTC. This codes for CSASSGGQETQYF.

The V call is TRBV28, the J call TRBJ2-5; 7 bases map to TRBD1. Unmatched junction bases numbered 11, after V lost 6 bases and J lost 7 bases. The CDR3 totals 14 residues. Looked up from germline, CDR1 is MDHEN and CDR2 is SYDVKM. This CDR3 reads CASRNRGRLGTQYF. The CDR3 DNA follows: TGTGCCAGCAGGAACAGGGGTCGGTTGGGGACCCAGTACTTC. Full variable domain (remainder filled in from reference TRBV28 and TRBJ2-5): DVKVTQSSRYLVKRTGEKVFLECVQDMDHENMFWYRQDPGLGLRLIYFSYDVKMKEKGDIPEGYSVSREKKERFSLILESASTNQTSMYLCASRNRGRLGTQYFGPGTRLLVL.

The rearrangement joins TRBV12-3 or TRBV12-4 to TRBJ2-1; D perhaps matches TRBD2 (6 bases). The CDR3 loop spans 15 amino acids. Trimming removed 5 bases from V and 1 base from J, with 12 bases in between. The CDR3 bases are TGTGCCAGCAGTGCGCTAGCGTTTTCCTACAATGAGCAGTTCTTC. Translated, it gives CASSALAFSYNEQFF.

The CDR3 sequence is CSAPLEAGATDTQYF. The CDR3 bases are TGCAGTGCCCCCTTGGAAGCGGGGGCCACAGATACGCAGTATTTT. V gene TRBV20-1 combines with J gene TRBJ2-3, with 8 bases aligning to TRBD2. The junction had 10 bases not matched to a gene; V was cut back by 6 bases and J by 2 bases. Germline CDR1 reads DFQATT; CDR2 reads SNEGSKA (reference sequence). CDR3 size: 15 residues.

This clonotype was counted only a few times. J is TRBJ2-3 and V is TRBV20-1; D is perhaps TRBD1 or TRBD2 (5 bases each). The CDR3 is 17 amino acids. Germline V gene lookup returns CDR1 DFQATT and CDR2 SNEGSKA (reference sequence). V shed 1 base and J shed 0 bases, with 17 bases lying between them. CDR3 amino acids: CSARARGAVISTDTQYF. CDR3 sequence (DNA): TGCAGTGCTAGAGCTCGAGGGGCCGTGATTAGCACAGATACGCAGTATTTT.

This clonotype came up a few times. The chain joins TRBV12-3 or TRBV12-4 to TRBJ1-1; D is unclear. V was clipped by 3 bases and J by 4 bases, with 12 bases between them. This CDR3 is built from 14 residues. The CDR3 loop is CASSFYGEGTEAFF. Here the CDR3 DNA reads TGTGCCAGCAGTTTCTACGGGGAGGGCACTGAAGCTTTCTTT.

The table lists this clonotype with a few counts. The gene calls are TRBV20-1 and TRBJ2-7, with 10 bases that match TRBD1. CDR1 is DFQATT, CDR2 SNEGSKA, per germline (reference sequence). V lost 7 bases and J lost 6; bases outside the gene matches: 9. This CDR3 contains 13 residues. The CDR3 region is CSGSGTGAREQYF. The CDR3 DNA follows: TGCAGTGGTTCCGGGACAGGGGCTCGCGAGCAGTACTTC.

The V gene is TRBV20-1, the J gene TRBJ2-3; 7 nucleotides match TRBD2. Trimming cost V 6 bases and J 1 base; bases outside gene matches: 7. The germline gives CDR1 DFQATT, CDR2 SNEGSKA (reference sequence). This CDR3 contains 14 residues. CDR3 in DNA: TGCAGTGCGCGGCGGGGGATCCGCACAGATACGCAGTATTTT. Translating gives CSARRGIRTDTQYF.

Written as DNA, the CDR3 is TGTGCCAGCAGCCAAGAACTCGCTTTTGCTCGACATTCACCCCTCCACTTT. Translating it yields CASSQELAFARHSPLHF. The chain uses TRBV4-2 and TRBJ1-6; no clear D gene. Germline-derived CDR1 and CDR2 are LGHNA and YNFKEQ. CDR3 length equals 17 residues. V lost 0 bases and J lost 8, with 17 bases in between.